One and the same sample provided the 19 T cell receptor beta chains below, sequenced in a study of blood T cell repertoires in COVID-19. TCRdb's table, derived via immunoSEQ multiplex PCR, lists solely in-frame clones and lacks some. The data show approximately 140,000 clones, approximately 80% seen once. Sequenced input: peripheral blood. The receptor source for this set is a human donor in a cohort sampled during active COVID-19.

The V gene is TRBV19, the J gene TRBJ1-1; D is unresolved. Germline CDR1 is LNHDA and CDR2 is SQIVND (reference sequence). The CDR3 is 12 amino acids. V lost 9 bases to trimming and J lost 5 bases, with 13 bases between them. The CDR3 here is CASQRGRTEAFF. DNA for the CDR3: TGTGCCAGCCAGCGGGGTCGGACTGAAGCTTTCTTT.

This chain connects TRBV20-1 to TRBJ2-2; a possible D gene is TRBD2 (6 bases). Looked up from germline, CDR1 is DFQATT and CDR2 is SNEGSKA (reference sequence). The CDR3 covers 14 residues. V was trimmed by 3 bases and J by 5 bases, leaving 13 bases between them. DNA of the CDR3: TGCAGTGCTAGTCTGGGGGGTTGGACCGGGGAGCTGTTTTTT. It translates to CSASLGGWTGELFF.

This clone was recorded only once. The gene calls are TRBV5-1 and TRBJ2-3, with D perhaps matching TRBD1 (6 bases). V was trimmed by 4 bases and J by 6 bases, leaving 15 bases between them. The CDR3 contains 14 residues. Germline loops: CDR1 SGHRS, CDR2 YFSETQ. For the CDR3, the DNA is TGCGCCAGCAGCGCTCCAACAGGGTCCGATACGCAGTATTTT. It is translated as CASSAPTGSDTQYF.

The chain joins TRBV24-1 to TRBJ2-6; D possibly corresponds to TRBD2 (6 bases). The V gene's germline CDR1 is KGHDR and CDR2 SFDVKD. Between the trimmed V and J ends, which lost 4 bases and 6 bases, there was a span of 15 bases. The CDR3 has 16 residues. In nucleotides, the CDR3 is TGTGCCACCAGTGACACCCGGAGGGGAAAGGCCAACGTCCTGACTTTC. It translates to CATSDTRRGKANVLTF.

The chain employs TRBV28 and TRBJ1-2, with unresolved D. The V end was cut by 3 bases, the J end by 2 bases, with 7 bases between. The CDR3 is made up of 13 amino acids. The germline CDR1 and CDR2 sequences are MDHEN and SYDVKM. CDR3: CASSFPGNYGYTF. The CDR3 DNA reads TGTGCCAGCAGTTTTCCGGGAAACTATGGCTACACCTTC.

V and J are TRBV6-2 or TRBV6-3 and TRBJ1-5; no clear D. Trimming took off 0 bases at V and 0 bases at J, with 15 bases between the two ends. The CDR3 extends over 18 amino acids. The germline V gene has CDR1 MNHEY and CDR2 SVGEGT. This chain's CDR3 is CASSYSSYRLPSNQPQHF. CDR3 nucleotide sequence: TGTGCCAGCAGTTACTCCTCTTACCGACTTCCTAGCAATCAGCCCCAGCATTTT.

This clone was seen many times. V and J are TRBV2 and TRBJ1-4, with 7 bases matching TRBD1. Germline V gene lookup returns CDR1 SNHLY and CDR2 FYNNEI. The J segment lost 8 bases and the V segment lost 8 bases, leaving 8 bases of the junction unmatched. This CDR3 has 13 amino acids. The CDR3 sequence: CASDRDRGEKLFF. Here the CDR3 DNA reads TGTGCCAGCGACCGGGACAGAGGCGAAAAACTGTTTTTT. The variable domain in full, completed from reference TRBV2 and TRBJ1-4, reads EPEVTQTPSHQVTQMGQEVILRCVPISNHLYFYWYRQILGQKVEFLVSFYNNEISEKSEIFDDQFSVERPDGSNFTLKIRSTKLEDSAMYFCASDRDRGEKLFFGSGTQLSVL.

This clone was detected once. V and J are TRBV28 and TRBJ1-2; D call uncertain. The CDR3 contains 13 residues. CDR1 is MDHEN and CDR2 is SYDVKM in the germline V gene. V was clipped by 3 bases and J by 8 bases, with 13 bases between them. CDR3 bases: TGTGCCAGCAGTTTGTCCTTCGGGGAAGGCTACACCTTC. This codes for CASSLSFGEGYTF.

This clone has a single count. This sequence joins TRBV28 and TRBJ1-1; a possible D gene is TRBD1 (6 bases). This CDR3 spans 15 amino acids. Germline V CDR1 and CDR2: MDHEN, SYDVKM. V was shortened by 5 bases and J by 3 bases, with 16 bases between the two germline ends. The CDR3 is CASSALPGQYTEAFF. Here the CDR3 DNA reads TGTGCCAGCAGTGCACTACCGGGACAATACACTGAAGCTTTCTTT.

The chain links TRBV19 to TRBJ1-5, with D uncertain. Germline values: CDR1 LNHDA, CDR2 SQIVND (reference sequence). The CDR3 spans 16 residues. V was shortened by 2 bases and J by 0 bases, with 11 bases between the two germline ends. CDR3 DNA: TGTGCCAGTAGTATAATATCGGGATATAGCAATCAGCCCCAGCATTTT. Protein: CASSIISGYSNQPQHF.

The gene calls are TRBV11-3 and TRBJ1-4; D is unresolved. The CDR3 has 15 residues. V dropped 5 bases and J dropped 0 bases, with 10 bases sitting between them. CDR1 and CDR2 from the germline V gene are SGHNT and YENEEA. CDR3 in amino acids: CASSPTHATNEKLFF. CDR3 nucleotide sequence: TGTGCCAGCAGCCCCACACATGCAACTAATGAAAAACTGTTTTTT.

J is TRBJ1-2 and V is TRBV6-5; weak D call: TRBD1 (5 bases). The CDR3 totals 15 residues. The germline V gene encodes CDR1 MNHEY and CDR2 SVGAGI. Trimming removed 2 bases at V and 0 bases at J, with 10 bases between. CDR3 protein: CASSYLDMANYGYTF. The DNA for the CDR3 is TGTGCCAGCAGTTACCTGGACATGGCTAACTATGGCTACACCTTC.

The chain has TRBV11-2 and TRBJ2-1; tentative D call: TRBD1 (6 bases). Trimming removed 0 bases at V and 7 bases at J, with 13 bases between. CDR3 length: 15 residues. Germline CDR1 SGHAT, CDR2 FQNNGV. DNA of the CDR3: TGTGCCAGCAGCTTAGATGGCAGGGGAACGAATGAGCAGTTCTTC. Residues: CASSLDGRGTNEQFF.

The chain uses TRBV5-6 and TRBJ2-2, with D tentatively TRBD1 (6 bases). This CDR3 spans 15 amino acids. The V gene's germline CDR1 is SGHDT and CDR2 YYEEEE. Between the trimmed V and J ends, which lost 0 bases and 6 bases, there was a span of 12 bases. As DNA, the CDR3 is TGTGCCAGCAGCTTGGTTCCCACAGGGCCCGGGGAGCTGTTTTTT. Translated: CASSLVPTGPGELFF.

J is TRBJ1-3 and V is TRBV4-2, with 7 positions matching TRBD1. The V segment lost 5 bases and the J segment 0 bases; nucleotides outside the gene matches: 4. The CDR3 contains 15 residues. Germline V gene lookup returns CDR1 LGHNA and CDR2 YNFKEQ. The CDR3 spells CASSNGQASGNTIYF. The CDR3 DNA reads as TGTGCCAGCAGCAACGGACAGGCCTCTGGAAACACCATATATTTT.

This chain links TRBV7-8 with TRBJ1-4; D not certain. The germline V and J ends were trimmed by 2 bases and 8 bases, with 9 bases remaining between them. The germline CDR1 and CDR2 sequences are SGHVS and FQNEAQ. The CDR3 has 13 amino acids. The CDR3 nucleotides read TGTGCCAGCAGCTTACCCCTTCGGGAAAAACTGTTTTTT. It translates to CASSLPLREKLFF.

This sequence joins TRBV28 and TRBJ1-5, with D maybe TRBD1 (6 bases). Germline V lookup: CDR1 MDHEN, CDR2 SYDVKM. The CDR3 totals 15 residues. V lost 6 bases, J lost 8 bases, and 20 bases lay in between. CDR3 sequence (DNA): TGTGCCAGCAGCCCGGACAGCCTGGGTAGGAAGCCCCAGCATTTT. It translates to CASSPDSLGRKPQHF.

The J gene is TRBJ2-3, the V gene TRBV20-1; 7 nucleotides agree with TRBD1. V shed 3 bases, J shed 0 bases, and the junction held 6 bases outside the gene matches. The CDR3 length is 15 residues. Germline V lookup: CDR1 DFQATT, CDR2 SNEGSKA (reference sequence). DNA of the CDR3: TGCAGTGCTAGTGCCGGGACAGCCAGCACAGATACGCAGTATTTT. Protein: CSASAGTASTDTQYF.

CDR3 DNA: TGCGCCAGCAGCGTAACAGGGGAAGGAAACACCATATATTTT. It codes for CASSVTGEGNTIYF. The chain joins TRBV5-1 to TRBJ1-3; 7 positions match TRBD1. The CDR3 has 14 residues. Germline V gene data show CDR1 as SGHRS and CDR2 as YFSETQ. Losses at the gene ends were 4 bases for V and 4 bases for J; bases not matched to a gene: 5.